This note documents a single T cell receptor beta chain sequence. The entry originates in a study of blood T cell repertoires in COVID-19. Turning to the study itself: Material from acute and convalescent COVID-19 was sourced from the United States, Italy and Spain. Sources were T cells, B-cell-depleted T cells, or PBMCs; the material itself was cDNA or gDNA.

Original processing methods: Reference gene primers were amplified, and this amplification served to estimate nucleated cell counts. TCRdb's copy holds only in-frame clones and misses some; the assay was immunoSEQ multiplex PCR. For V, J and clone size, that table is used; D and trimming come from the DNA. Among 200,000 to 250,000 clones, more than 70% were seen once, and the ten largest hold roughly 6.2%. This CDR3 comprises 16 residues. V was clipped by 5 bases and J by 0 bases; unmatched bases: 4. The germline V gene has CDR1 SGHKS and CDR2 YYEKEE (reference sequence). The sequenced sample was peripheral blood. This chain connects TRBV5-5 to TRBJ1-5; 11 bases map to TRBD1. The origin of this receptor is a woman older than 75 with COVID-19, enrolled during active disease. Here the CDR3 reads CASSWGQGVSNQPQHF. In DNA form, the CDR3 reads TGTGCCAGCAGTTGGGGACAGGGGGTTAGCAATCAGCCCCAGCATTTT.